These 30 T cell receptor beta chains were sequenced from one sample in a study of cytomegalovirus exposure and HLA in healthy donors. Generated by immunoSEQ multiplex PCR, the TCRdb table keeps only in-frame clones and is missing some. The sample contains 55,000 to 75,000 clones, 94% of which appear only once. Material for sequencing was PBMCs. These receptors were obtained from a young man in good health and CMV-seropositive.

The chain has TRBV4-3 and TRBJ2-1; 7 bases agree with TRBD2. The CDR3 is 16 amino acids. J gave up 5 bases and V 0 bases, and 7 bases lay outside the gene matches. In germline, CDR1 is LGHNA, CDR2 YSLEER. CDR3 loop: CASSQEPSGVNNEQFF. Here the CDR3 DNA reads TGCGCCAGCAGCCAAGAGCCTAGCGGTGTAAACAATGAGCAGTTCTTC.

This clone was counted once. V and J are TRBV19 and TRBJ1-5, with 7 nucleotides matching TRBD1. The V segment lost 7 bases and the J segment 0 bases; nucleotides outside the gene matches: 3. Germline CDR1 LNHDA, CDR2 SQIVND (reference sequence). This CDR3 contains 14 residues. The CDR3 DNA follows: TGTGCCAGTACCGACAGGGTTAGCAATCAGCCCCAGCATTTT. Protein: CASTDRVSNQPQHF. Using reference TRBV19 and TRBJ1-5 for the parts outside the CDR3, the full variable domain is DGGITQSPKYLFRKEGQNVTLSCEQNLNHDAMYWYRQDPGQGLRLIYYSQIVNDFQKGDIAEGYSVSREKKESFPLTVTSAQKNPTAFYLCASTDRVSNQPQHFGDGTRLSIL.

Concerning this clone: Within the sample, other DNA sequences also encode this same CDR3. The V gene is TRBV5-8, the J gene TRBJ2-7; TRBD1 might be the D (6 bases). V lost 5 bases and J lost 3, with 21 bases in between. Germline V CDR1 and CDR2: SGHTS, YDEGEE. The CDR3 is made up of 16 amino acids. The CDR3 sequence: CASSTVGGRTSYEQYF. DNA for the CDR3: TGTGCCAGCAGTACCGTTGGGGGCAGGACAAGCTACGAGCAGTACTTC. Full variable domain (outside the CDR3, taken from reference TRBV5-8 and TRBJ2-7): EAGVTQSPTHLIKTRGQQATLRCSPISGHTSVYWYQQALGLGLQFLLWYDEGEERNRGNFPPRFSGRQFPNYSSELNVNALELEDSALYLCASSTVGGRTSYEQYFGPGTRLTVT.

CDR3 nucleotide sequence: TGTGCCAGTTTACAGGGCTATGGCTACACCTTC. The encoded protein is CASLQGYGYTF. The gene calls are TRBV19 and TRBJ1-2, with a tentative D call TRBD1 (6 bases). With 8 bases removed from V and 4 bases from J, the gap between germline ends came to 8 bases. Germline assignment: CDR1 LNHDA and CDR2 SQIVND (reference sequence). This CDR3 region has 11 residues.

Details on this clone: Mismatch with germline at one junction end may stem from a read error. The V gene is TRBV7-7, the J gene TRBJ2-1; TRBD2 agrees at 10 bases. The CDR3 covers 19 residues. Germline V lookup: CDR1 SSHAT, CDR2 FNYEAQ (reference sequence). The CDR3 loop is CASSLAPTILAGDYNEQFF. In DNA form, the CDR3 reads TGTGCTAGCAGCTTAGCACCAACCATCCTAGCGGGGGATTACAATGAGCAGTTCTTC.

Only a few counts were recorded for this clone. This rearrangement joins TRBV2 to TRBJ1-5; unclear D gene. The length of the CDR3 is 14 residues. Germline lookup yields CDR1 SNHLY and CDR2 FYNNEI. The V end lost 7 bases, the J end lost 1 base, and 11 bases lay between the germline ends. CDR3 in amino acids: CASTADWSNQPQHF. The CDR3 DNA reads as TGTGCCAGCACCGCAGACTGGAGCAATCAGCCCCAGCATTTT.

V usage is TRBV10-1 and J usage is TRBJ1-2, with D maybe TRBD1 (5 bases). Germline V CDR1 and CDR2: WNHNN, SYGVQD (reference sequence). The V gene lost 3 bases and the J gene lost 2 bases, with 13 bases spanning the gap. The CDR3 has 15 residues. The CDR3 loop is CASSDVETENYGYTF. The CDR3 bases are TGCGCCAGCAGTGACGTAGAGACAGAGAACTATGGCTACACCTTC.

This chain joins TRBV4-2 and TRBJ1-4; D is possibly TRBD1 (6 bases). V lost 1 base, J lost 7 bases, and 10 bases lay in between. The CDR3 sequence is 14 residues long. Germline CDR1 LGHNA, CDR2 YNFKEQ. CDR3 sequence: CASSQAGGGEKLFF. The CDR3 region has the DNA TGTGCCAGCAGCCAAGCGGGGGGCGGTGAAAAACTGTTTTTT.

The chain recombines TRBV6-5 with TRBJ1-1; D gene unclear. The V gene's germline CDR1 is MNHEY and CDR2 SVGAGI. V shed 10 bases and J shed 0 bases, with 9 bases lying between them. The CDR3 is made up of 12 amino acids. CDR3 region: CATRGMNTEAFF. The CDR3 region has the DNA TGTGCCACCCGAGGAATGAACACTGAAGCTTTCTTT.

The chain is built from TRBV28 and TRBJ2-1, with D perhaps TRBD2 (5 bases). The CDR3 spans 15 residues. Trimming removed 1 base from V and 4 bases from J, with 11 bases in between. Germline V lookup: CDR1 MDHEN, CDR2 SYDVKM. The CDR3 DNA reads TGTGCCAGCAGTTTATCAGCGGTAACGTACAATGAGCAGTTCTTC. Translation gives CASSLSAVTYNEQFF.

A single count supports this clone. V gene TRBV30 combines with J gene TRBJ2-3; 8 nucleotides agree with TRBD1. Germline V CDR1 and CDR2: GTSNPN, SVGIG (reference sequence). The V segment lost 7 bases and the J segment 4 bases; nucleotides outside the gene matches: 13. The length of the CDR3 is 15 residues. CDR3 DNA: TGTGCCTACTGGGAGGAGGGACAGGCCCCAGATACGCAGTATTTT. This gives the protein CAYWEEGQAPDTQYF. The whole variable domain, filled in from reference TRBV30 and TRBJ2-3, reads SQTIHQWPATLVQPVGSPLSLECTVEGTSNPNLYWYRQAAGRGLQLLFYSVGIGQISSEVPQNLSASRPQDRQFILSSKKLLLSDSGFYLCAYWEEGQAPDTQYFGPGTRLTVL.

The CDR3 protein is CASSWRDTRLAGGYEQYF. The CDR3 region has the DNA TGTGCCAGCAGTTGGCGGGACACTCGACTAGCGGGGGGATACGAGCAGTACTTC. This rearrangement joins TRBV28 to TRBJ2-7, with 13 bases aligning to TRBD2. With V trimmed by 4 bases and J by 4 bases, 13 bases remained unmatched. From germline, CDR1 is MDHEN and CDR2 SYDVKM. The CDR3 sequence is 18 residues long. The variable domain in full, completed from reference TRBV28 and TRBJ2-7, reads DVKVTQSSRYLVKRTGEKVFLECVQDMDHENMFWYRQDPGLGLRLIYFSYDVKMKEKGDIPEGYSVSREKKERFSLILESASTNQTSMYLCASSWRDTRLAGGYEQYFGPGTRLTVT.

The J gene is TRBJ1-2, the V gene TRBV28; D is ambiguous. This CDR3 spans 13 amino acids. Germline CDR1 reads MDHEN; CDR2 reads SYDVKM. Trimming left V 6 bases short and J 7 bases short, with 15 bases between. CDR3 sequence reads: CASSSPIEGGYTF. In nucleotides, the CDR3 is TGTGCCAGCAGCTCCCCGATTGAGGGTGGCTACACCTTC.

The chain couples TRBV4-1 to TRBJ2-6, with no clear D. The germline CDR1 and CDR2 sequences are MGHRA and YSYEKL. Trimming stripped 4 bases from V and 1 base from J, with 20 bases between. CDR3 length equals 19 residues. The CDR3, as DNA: TGCGCCAGCAGCCGCCCGGCGCAGTTTCTCAGGTCTGGGGCCAACGTCCTGACTTTC. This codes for CASSRPAQFLRSGANVLTF.

The DNA for the CDR3 is TGTGCCATCAGTGTTTATCTTCTAGCGGAAGGGAAGAGCAATGAGCAGTTCTTC. Encoded protein: CAISVYLLAEGKSNEQFF. V is TRBV10-3 and J is TRBJ2-1, with TRBD2 matching over 7 bases. CDR1 is ENHRY, CDR2 SYGVKD, per germline. CDR3 length: 18 residues. Trimming removed 4 bases from V and 6 bases from J; junction bases left unmatched: 18.

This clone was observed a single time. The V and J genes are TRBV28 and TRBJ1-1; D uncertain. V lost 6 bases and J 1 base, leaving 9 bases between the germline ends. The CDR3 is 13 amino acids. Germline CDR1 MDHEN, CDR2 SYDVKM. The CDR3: CASSLSGNTEAFF. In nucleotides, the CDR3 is TGTGCCAGCAGCCTTTCAGGGAACACTGAAGCTTTCTTT.

CDR3 nucleotide sequence: TGTGCCAGCAGTTTACCGGCAGGGGGCCCGGGCTCCTACAATGAGCAGTTCTTC. It specifies CASSLPAGGPGSYNEQFF. V gene TRBV28 combines with J gene TRBJ2-1; 8 positions match TRBD1. Germline V gene sequence: CDR1 MDHEN, CDR2 SYDVKM. With V trimmed by 2 bases and J by 0 bases, 9 bases remained unmatched. This CDR3 contains 18 residues.

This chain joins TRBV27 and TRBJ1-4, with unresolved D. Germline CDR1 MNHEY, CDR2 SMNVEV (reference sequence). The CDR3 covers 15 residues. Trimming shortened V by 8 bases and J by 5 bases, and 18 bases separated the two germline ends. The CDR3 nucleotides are TGTGCCAGCTCACCCTGGCCGACGGGAAATGAAAAACTGTTTTTT. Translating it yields CASSPWPTGNEKLFF.

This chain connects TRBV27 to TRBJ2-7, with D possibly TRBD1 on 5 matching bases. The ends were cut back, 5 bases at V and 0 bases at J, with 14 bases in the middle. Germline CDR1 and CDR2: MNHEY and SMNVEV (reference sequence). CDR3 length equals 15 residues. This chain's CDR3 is CASSEGHKPSYEQYF. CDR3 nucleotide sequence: TGTGCCAGCAGTGAAGGACACAAACCCTCCTACGAGCAGTACTTC.

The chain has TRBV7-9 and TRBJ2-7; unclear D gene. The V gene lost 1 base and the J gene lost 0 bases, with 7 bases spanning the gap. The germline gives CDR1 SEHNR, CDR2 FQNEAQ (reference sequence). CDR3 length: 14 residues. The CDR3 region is CASSLDGRSYEQYF. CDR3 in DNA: TGTGCCAGCAGCTTAGATGGGCGCTCCTACGAGCAGTACTTC.

The CDR3, as DNA: TGTGCCAGCAGTCAGGAACAGGGAGGGTTAGGTAGCAATCAGCCCCAGCATTTT. This translates into CASSQEQGGLGSNQPQHF. The genes are TRBV28 and TRBJ1-5; a weak D match, TRBD1 (6 bases). Germline CDR1 reads MDHEN; CDR2 reads SYDVKM. The CDR3 sequence is 18 residues long. V lost 5 bases, J lost 0 bases, and 20 bases lay in between. The whole variable domain, filled in from reference TRBV28 and TRBJ1-5, reads DVKVTQSSRYLVKRTGEKVFLECVQDMDHENMFWYRQDPGLGLRLIYFSYDVKMKEKGDIPEGYSVSREKKERFSLILESASTNQTSMYLCASSQEQGGLGSNQPQHFGDGTRLSIL.

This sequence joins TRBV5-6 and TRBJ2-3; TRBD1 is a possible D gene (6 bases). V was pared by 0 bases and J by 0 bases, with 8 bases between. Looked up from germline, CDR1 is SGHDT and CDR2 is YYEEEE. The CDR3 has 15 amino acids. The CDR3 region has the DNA TGTGCCAGCAGCTTGGTCGGGACAAGCACAGATACGCAGTATTTT. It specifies CASSLVGTSTDTQYF.

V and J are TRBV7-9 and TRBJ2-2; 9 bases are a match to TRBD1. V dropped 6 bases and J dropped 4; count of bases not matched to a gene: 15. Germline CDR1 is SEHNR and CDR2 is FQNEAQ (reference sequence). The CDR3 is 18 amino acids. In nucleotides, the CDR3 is TGTGCCAGCAGGACCACGACACTAGGACAGGGGTTCACCGGGGAGCTGTTTTTT. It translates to CASRTTTLGQGFTGELFF.

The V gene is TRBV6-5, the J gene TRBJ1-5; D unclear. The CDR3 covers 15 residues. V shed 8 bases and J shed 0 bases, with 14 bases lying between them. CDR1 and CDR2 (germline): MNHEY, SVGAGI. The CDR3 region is CASSRSSYSNQPQHF. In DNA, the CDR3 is TGTGCCAGCTCTAGATCGAGTTATAGCAATCAGCCCCAGCATTTT.

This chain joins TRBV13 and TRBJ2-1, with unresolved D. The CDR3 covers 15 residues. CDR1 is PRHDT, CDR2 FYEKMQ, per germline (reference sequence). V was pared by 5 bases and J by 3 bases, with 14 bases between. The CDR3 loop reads CASSPESEVYNEQFF. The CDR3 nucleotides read TGTGCCAGCAGCCCTGAAAGCGAGGTCTACAATGAGCAGTTCTTC.

CDR3 DNA sequence: TGTGCCAGCAGCGTGACAGGGATTAGCACAGATACGCAGTATTTT. This codes for CASSVTGISTDTQYF. The gene calls are TRBV9 and TRBJ2-3, with 7 positions matching TRBD1. Losses at the gene ends were 2 bases for V and 0 bases for J; bases not matched to a gene: 3. From germline, CDR1 is SGDLS and CDR2 YYNGEE. The CDR3 is made up of 15 amino acids.

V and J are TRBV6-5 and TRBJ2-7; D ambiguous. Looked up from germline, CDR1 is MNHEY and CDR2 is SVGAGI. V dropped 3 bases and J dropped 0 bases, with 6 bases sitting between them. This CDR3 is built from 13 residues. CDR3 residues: CASSYRSSYEQYF. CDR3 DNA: TGTGCCAGCAGTTATCGGAGCTCCTACGAGCAGTACTTC.

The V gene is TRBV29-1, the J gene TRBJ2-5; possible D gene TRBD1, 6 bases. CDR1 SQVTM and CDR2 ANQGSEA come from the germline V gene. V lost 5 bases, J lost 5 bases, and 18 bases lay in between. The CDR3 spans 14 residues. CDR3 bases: TGCAGCGTTTATGACAGTCTCCAGGGGGAGACCCAGTACTTC. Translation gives CSVYDSLQGETQYF.

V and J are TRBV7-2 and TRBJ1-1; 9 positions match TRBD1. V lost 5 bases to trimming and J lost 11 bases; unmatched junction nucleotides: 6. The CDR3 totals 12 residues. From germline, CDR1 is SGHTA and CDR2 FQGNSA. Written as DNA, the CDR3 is TGTGCCAGCAGCCCGGCCGGGACAGGGGCTTTCTTT. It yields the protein CASSPAGTGAFF.

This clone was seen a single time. CDR3 sequence: CASSLGSVGVEQYF. In DNA, the CDR3 is TGCGCCAGCAGCTTGGGGTCTGTAGGAGTCGAGCAGTACTTC. This chain joins TRBV5-1 and TRBJ2-7; D is undetermined. CDR1 SGHRS and CDR2 YFSETQ come from the germline V gene. The CDR3 consists of 14 residues. Trimming removed 0 bases from V and 6 bases from J, with 13 bases in between.